The sample holds many counts of the clone carrying this TCR beta chain. Its antigen is still unknown. The data stem from a study of T cells in Graves' hyperthyroidism and ophthalmopathy. Notes on the study in general: Most clonotypes expanded in thyroid above 0.001 were likewise present in blood.

V lost 5 bases, J lost 5 bases, and 16 bases lay in between. Germline CDR1 and CDR2: LNHDA and SQIVND (reference sequence). This CDR3 has 15 amino acids. The PBMCs had their origin in around 10 ml of fresh peripheral blood. The CDR3 regions of TCR beta were amplified from RNA transcripts. First-round RT-PCR with HTBI primers amplified the TCR CDR3 region. TCRdb re-called the multiplex PCR reads through MiXCR, storing one row per CDR3 protein. The sample has about 520,000 distinct CDR3 sequences; approximately 25% are singletons. The sequence was obtained from a woman aged 30 to 39 with Graves' ophthalmopathy. Sequencing was done on a sample of blood. The chain is built from TRBV19 and TRBJ1-5, with D possibly matching TRBD1 (6 bases). CDR3 region: CASSLRQAAYQPQHF. The CDR3 DNA reads as TGTGCCAGTAGTCTCCGACAGGCCGCTTATCAGCCCCAGCATTTT. Using reference TRBV19 and TRBJ1-5 for the parts outside the CDR3, the full variable domain is DGGITQSPKYLFRKEGQNVTLSCEQNLNHDAMYWYRQDPGQGLRLIYYSQIVNDFQKGDIAEGYSVSREKKESFPLTVTSAQKNPTAFYLCASSLRQAAYQPQHFGDGTRLSIL.